This T cell receptor beta chain was retrieved from a study of tissue T cells after allogeneic stem cell transplantation. Germline V lookup: CDR1 SGHAT, CDR2 FQNNGV. This CDR3 spans 13 amino acids. Trimming removed 1 base at V and 4 bases at J, with 7 bases between. Study results and limitations: Anatomically similar tissues had similar TCR repertoires within each patient.

On this clone: What it binds is unknown.

This table comes from immunoSEQ multiplex PCR, and its TCRdb copy is limited to in-frame clones, with some not included. The repertoire holds around 4,000 clones, with 63% as singletons. This sample comprised tissue from the esophagus, obtained at autopsy. The chain recombines TRBV11-2 with TRBJ1-1; D remains ambiguous. The sequence came from a female donor aged 60 or older with lung cancer. The CDR3 loop reads CASSLGWVTEAFF. Written as DNA, the CDR3 is TGTGCCAGCAGCTTAGGGTGGGTCACTGAAGCTTTCTTT.